This TCR beta chain was identified in a study of CD8+ T cells in alopecia areata. This clone counts as medium-sized. The antigen remains unidentified. The CDR3 runs to 14 residues. V lost 7 bases and J lost 10; bases outside the gene matches: 8. Germline loops: CDR1 SNHLY, CDR2 FYNNEI. In each case, RNA was isolated and then reverse transcribed into cDNA as the sequencing template. This table comes from immunoSEQ multiplex PCR, and its TCRdb copy is limited to in-frame clones, with some not included. This table holds about 91,000 clones, over 40% found once. Notes on the study in general: Patients displayed less clarity in TCR sharing than mice, a finding possibly related to HLA.

This clonotype was sampled from a human donor with alopecia areata. Material for sequencing was CD4+ T cells sorted from blood. The V gene is TRBV2, the J gene TRBJ1-6; 9 positions agree with TRBD1. CDR3 nucleotides: TGTGCCAGCACCTCCAGACAGGGGGGATCACCCCTCCACTTT. The encoded protein is CASTSRQGGSPLHF.